A single sample is the source of the 27 T cell receptor beta chains below, sequenced in a study of shared clonotypes between healthy human individuals (dated by TCRdb to between 2020 and 2021). Library preparation used the immunoSEQ multiplex PCR assay. Sourced from immuneACCESS, this table was stored by TCRdb with only in-frame sequences that have V and J called. A share of the clones is absent; for the studies checked, an unresolved V gene accounts for under half, and the remainder has no known explanation. The sample contains about 2.4 million clones, around nine tenths of them found a single time. Jointly, the top ten make up around 0.14% of the sample. The specimen sequenced was naive CD4+ T cells sorted from blood. According to the study, the label for this sample's cell subset or site signals: CD45RA+ positively selected. The source of these receptors is a young man in good health.

CDR3 bases: TGTGCCAGCAGGGAGCCGGGACTTACTTACAATGAGCAGTTCTTC. It encodes CASREPGLTYNEQFF. The chain has TRBV5-4 and TRBJ2-1, with D perhaps TRBD2 (6 bases). Germline-derived CDR1 and CDR2 are SGHNT and YYREEE (reference sequence). V was shortened by 5 bases and J by 4 bases, with 16 bases between the two germline ends. CDR3 length: 15 amino acids. The full variable domain, in which reference TRBV5-4 and TRBJ2-1 provide the parts outside the CDR3, is ETGVTQSPTHLIKTRGQQVTLRCSSQSGHNTVSWYQQALGQGPQFIFQYYREEENGRGNFPPRFSGLQFPNYSSELNVNALELDDSALYLCASREPGLTYNEQFFGPGTRLTVL.

V is TRBV19 and J is TRBJ1-3, with 7 bases that match TRBD1. V gave up 3 bases and J gave up 8 bases; unmatched junction bases: 10. CDR3 length equals 15 residues. Germline V CDR1 and CDR2: LNHDA, SQIVND (reference sequence). The DNA for the CDR3 is TGTGCCAGTAGTATGTGGGGACAGACCCCGGACACCATATATTTT. As protein: CASSMWGQTPDTIYF.

The chain is built from TRBV6-1 and TRBJ1-3, with TRBD1 matching over 8 bases. Trimming at V came to 8 bases and at J to 0 bases, leaving 3 bases not matched to a gene. Germline lookup yields CDR1 MNHNS and CDR2 SASEGT. This CDR3 is built from 14 residues. CDR3: CASEDRASGNTIYF. CDR3 bases: TGTGCCAGCGAGGACAGGGCCTCTGGAAACACCATATATTTT.

The chain combines TRBV27 with TRBJ1-5; D perhaps matches TRBD1 (5 bases). Germline V gene data show CDR1 as MNHEY and CDR2 as SMNVEV (reference sequence). The germline V and J ends were trimmed by 3 bases and 1 base, with 10 bases remaining between them. There are 15 residues in the CDR3. For the CDR3, the DNA is TGTGCCAGCAGTTTCCAGGGAATGAGCAATCAGCCCCAGCATTTT. This sequence encodes CASSFQGMSNQPQHF.

The chain links TRBV30 to TRBJ2-2; D remains unclear. This CDR3 contains 11 residues. Germline loops: CDR1 GTSNPN, CDR2 SVGIG (reference sequence). Trimming took 2 bases from V and 5 from J, leaving 3 bases between them. The CDR3 DNA is TGTGCCTGGAGTACGACCGGGGAGCTGTTTTTT. Amino acid sequence: CAWSTTGELFF. Drawing the rest from reference TRBV30 and TRBJ2-2, the complete variable domain is SQTIHQWPATLVQPVGSPLSLECTVEGTSNPNLYWYRQAAGRGLQLLFYSVGIGQISSEVPQNLSASRPQDRQFILSSKKLLLSDSGFYLCAWSTTGELFFGEGSRLTVL.

The V and J genes are TRBV6-5 and TRBJ1-4; D uncertain. Germline V gene lookup returns CDR1 MNHEY and CDR2 SVGAGI. Trimming left V 0 bases short and J 7 bases short, with 6 bases between. The CDR3 contains 13 residues. The CDR3 is CASSYSEIEKLFF. As DNA, the CDR3 is TGTGCCAGCAGTTACTCAGAGATTGAAAAACTGTTTTTT.

J is TRBJ1-1 and V is TRBV7-8; D remains unclear. Germline V gene sequence: CDR1 SGHVS, CDR2 FQNEAQ. The V end was cut by 4 bases, the J end by 6 bases, with 18 bases between. The CDR3 is 15 residues long. The CDR3 loop is CASSSPSIRRAEAFF. CDR3 bases: TGTGCCAGCAGCTCTCCCAGTATCCGGAGGGCTGAAGCTTTCTTT.

The genes are TRBV5-1 and TRBJ1-1, with 7 bases aligning to TRBD1. Per the germline V gene, CDR1 is SGHRS and CDR2 is YFSETQ. After removal of 4 bases from V and 0 bases from J, the junction contained 12 bases not matched to a gene. CDR3 size: 17 residues. The CDR3 reads CASSARGLGGVNTEAFF. The CDR3 bases are TGCGCCAGCAGCGCAAGAGGATTAGGGGGCGTGAACACTGAAGCTTTCTTT.

The chain recombines TRBV11-3 with TRBJ1-1, with D hard to call. V was pared by 6 bases and J by 5 bases, with 13 bases between. This CDR3 contains 13 residues. Germline CDR1 SGHNT, CDR2 YENEEA. CDR3 nucleotides: TGTGCCAGCAGTCCTAAAGGCAGGACTGAAGCTTTCTTT. Amino acid sequence: CASSPKGRTEAFF. Using reference TRBV11-3 and TRBJ1-1 for the parts outside the CDR3, the full variable domain is EAGVVQSPRYKIIEKKQPVAFWCNPISGHNTLYWYLQNLGQGPELLIRYENEEAVDDSQLPKDRFSAERLKGVDSTLKIQPAELGDSAVYLCASSPKGRTEAFFGQGTRLTVV.

The genes are TRBV28 and TRBJ1-2; D perhaps matches TRBD1 (6 bases). Germline loops: CDR1 MDHEN, CDR2 SYDVKM. V was cut by 10 bases and J by 5 bases, with 17 bases left in between. The CDR3 is 13 residues long. CDR3 sequence reads: CATLGQRVYGYTF. The CDR3 region has the DNA TGTGCCACCCTCGGACAGCGAGTTTATGGCTACACCTTC.

Worth noting for this clone: Other DNA sequences in this specimen translate into the identical CDR3. This rearrangement joins TRBV5-1 to TRBJ1-2; 9 positions agree with TRBD1. Germline CDR1 and CDR2: SGHRS and YFSETQ. V lost 2 bases and J lost 8; bases outside the gene matches: 4. The length of the CDR3 is 13 residues. The CDR3 is CASSFGTGLGYTF. CDR3 sequence (DNA): TGCGCCAGCAGCTTCGGGACAGGGCTAGGCTACACCTTC.

The chain couples TRBV2 to TRBJ2-7; TRBD2 might be the D (5 bases). This CDR3 has 14 residues. Trimming shortened V by 4 bases and J by 0 bases, and 10 bases separated the two germline ends. Germline CDR1 is SNHLY and CDR2 is FYNNEI. Written as DNA, the CDR3 is TGTGCCAGCAGTGGACGACTAAGCTCCTACGAGCAGTACTTC. Its translation: CASSGRLSSYEQYF.

V usage is TRBV18 and J usage is TRBJ1-2; possible D gene TRBD1, 6 bases. Trimming left V 0 bases short and J 4 bases short, with 15 bases between. The CDR3 contains 16 residues. CDR1 and CDR2 (germline): KGHSH, LQKENI. CDR3 DNA: TGTGCCAGCTCACCACCGGGGGCGACAGGCGGCTATGGCTACACCTTC. Its translation: CASSPPGATGGYGYTF.

This chain links TRBV5-6 with TRBJ2-3; unclear D gene. The ends were cut back, 0 bases at V and 1 base at J, with 9 bases in the middle. CDR1 is SGHDT and CDR2 is YYEEEE in the germline V gene. There are 15 residues in the CDR3. As DNA, the CDR3 is TGTGCCAGCAGCTTGGAGGCCAAGGGCACAGATACGCAGTATTTT. It codes for CASSLEAKGTDTQYF.

V is TRBV5-1 and J is TRBJ2-2, with TRBD1 as a possible D gene (5 bases). V dropped 1 base and J dropped 4 bases, with 8 bases sitting between them. CDR3 size: 14 residues. CDR1 and CDR2 from the germline V gene are SGHRS and YFSETQ. The CDR3 DNA follows: TGCGCCAGCAGCTTGTCAGGGTCCACCGGGGAGCTGTTTTTT. As protein: CASSLSGSTGELFF.

The CDR3 nucleotides are TGTGCCAGCAGCTTCCCGACTAGCGGGGGGGCATACGAGCAGTACTTC. Translation: CASSFPTSGGAYEQYF. The rearrangement links TRBV5-4 to TRBJ2-7; 14 nucleotides match TRBD2. The CDR3 extends over 16 amino acids. The trim removed 2 bases at V and 4 bases at J, leaving 5 bases unmatched. The germline V gene encodes CDR1 SGHNT and CDR2 YYREEE (reference sequence).

This clone was seen just once. The chain is built from TRBV2 and TRBJ2-5; 10 bases are a match to TRBD2. Trimming removed 6 bases from V and 1 base from J; junction bases left unmatched: 8. Germline CDR1 SNHLY, CDR2 FYNNEI. The CDR3 has 16 residues. In DNA form, the CDR3 reads TGTGCCAGCAGCCAAGGACTAGCGGTGTCCCAAGAGACCCAGTACTTC. Protein sequence: CASSQGLAVSQETQYF.

This chain connects TRBV11-2 to TRBJ2-1, with unresolved D. V shed 0 bases and J shed 8 bases, with 5 bases lying between them. The CDR3 is made up of 12 amino acids. Per the germline V gene, CDR1 is SGHAT and CDR2 is FQNNGV. CDR3 loop: CASSLDKYEQFF. The CDR3 DNA sequence: TGTGCCAGCAGCTTAGACAAGTATGAGCAGTTCTTC.

V and J are TRBV30 and TRBJ2-3, with 12 bases that match TRBD2. Germline lookup yields CDR1 GTSNPN and CDR2 SVGIG (reference sequence). The CDR3 spans 16 residues. Trimming took 2 bases from V and 6 from J; bases not matched to a gene: 9. The CDR3 spells CAWSQVLAGGRDTQYF. The CDR3 coding sequence is TGTGCCTGGAGTCAAGTTCTAGCGGGGGGGCGGGATACGCAGTATTTT.

The J gene is TRBJ1-2, the V gene TRBV7-9; TRBD1 matches 9 bases. V lost 5 bases, J lost 5 bases, and 6 bases stayed unmatched. The CDR3 has 14 amino acids. CDR1 is SEHNR and CDR2 is FQNEAQ in the germline V gene (reference sequence). CDR3 bases: TGTGCCAGCAGCCCGGACAGGGGACGGTATGGCTACACCTTC. This gives the protein CASSPDRGRYGYTF.

The chain recombines TRBV6-1 with TRBJ1-5; a weak D match, TRBD1 (6 bases). CDR3 length: 17 amino acids. CDR1 is MNHNS, CDR2 SASEGT, per germline. V dropped 4 bases and J dropped 1 base, with 17 bases sitting between them. CDR3 nucleotide sequence: TGTGCCAGCAGTGTGTCGGCAGGGGCCAAAAGCAATCAGCCCCAGCATTTT. Protein sequence: CASSVSAGAKSNQPQHF.

The chain is built from TRBV30 and TRBJ2-3; TRBD1 matches at 8 bases. The CDR3 sequence is 15 residues long. Germline-derived CDR1 and CDR2 are GTSNPN and SVGIG (reference sequence). With V trimmed by 4 bases and J by 6 bases, 12 bases remained unmatched. DNA for the CDR3: TGTGCCTGGACCAGGGGGCAGGGTCTTATGGATACGCAGTATTTT. As protein: CAWTRGQGLMDTQYF.

A few counts support this clone. V and J are TRBV19 and TRBJ2-7; TRBD1 might be the D (5 bases). The CDR3 has 14 residues. CDR1 is LNHDA and CDR2 is SQIVND in the germline V gene (reference sequence). Trimming took off 10 bases at V and 3 bases at J, with 19 bases between the two ends. Here the CDR3 reads CATPPRVRHYEQYF. The CDR3 bases are TGTGCCACCCCGCCCAGGGTAAGACACTACGAGCAGTACTTC.

This clone was seen a single time. Different DNA sequences within this sample yield the same CDR3. The V gene is TRBV5-4, the J gene TRBJ2-5; perhaps TRBD1 as D (6 bases). The germline gives CDR1 SGHNT, CDR2 YYREEE (reference sequence). V lost 0 bases and J 2 bases, leaving 11 bases between the germline ends. CDR3 size: 15 residues. The CDR3 loop reads CASSLVSGTQETQYF. The CDR3 DNA reads TGTGCCAGCAGCTTGGTATCCGGGACACAAGAGACCCAGTACTTC.

This sequence joins TRBV5-4 and TRBJ2-7; D is undetermined. This CDR3 contains 12 residues. Trimming stripped 0 bases from V and 5 bases from J, with 6 bases between. Germline-derived CDR1 and CDR2 are SGHNT and YYREEE (reference sequence). This CDR3 is CASSLEANEQYF. The CDR3 nucleotides are TGTGCCAGCAGCTTGGAGGCTAACGAGCAGTACTTC.

The chain has TRBV5-1 and TRBJ2-7; TRBD2 is a possible D gene (5 bases). Looked up from germline, CDR1 is SGHRS and CDR2 is YFSETQ. This CDR3 spans 14 amino acids. Trimming took 2 bases from V and 4 from J, leaving 13 bases between them. The CDR3 spells CASSFDPRGYEQYF. CDR3 nucleotides: TGCGCCAGCAGCTTCGACCCCCGGGGTTACGAGCAGTACTTC.

This clone was detected only a few times. The V call is TRBV14, the J call TRBJ1-1; TRBD1 agrees at 7 bases. The trim removed 5 bases at V and 0 bases at J, leaving 9 bases unmatched. The CDR3 is 16 residues long. Per germline, CDR1 SGHDN and CDR2 FVKESK. CDR3 bases: TGTGCCAGCAGCACCCACAGGGGAGGGGTGAACACTGAAGCTTTCTTT. It codes for CASSTHRGGVNTEAFF.